This T cell receptor beta chain was profiled in a study of blood T cells in healthy people across ages. A note on this clonotype: The germline gene is not matched at one end of the junction; a read error may be the cause.

Alongside a J-beta primer mix, a sample-barcoded 5' primer served in a second PCR lasting about 7 to 11 cycles. Every individual sample yielded 2.5 million or more paired-end reads (each containing CDR3). TCRdb used MiXCR to reprocess the 5' RACE reads, holding one entry per CDR3 protein. The data contain around 2 million distinct CDR3 sequences, roughly two fifths of them singletons. The donors, all healthy, were Caucasians living in Russia, aged about 6 to 95. CDR3 length: 18 residues. This TCR was recovered from a human donor in good health. Sequenced material: blood. The chain recombines TRBV12-3 or TRBV12-4 with TRBJ2-7, with 7 bases fitting TRBD2. Here the CDR3 reads CASSLRARGLIYSYERYF. The CDR3 DNA sequence: TGTGCCAGCAGTTTAAGGGCTCGGGGACTAATTTACTCCTACGAGCGGTACTTC.